These 25 T cell receptor beta chains originate from one sample sequenced in a study of sequential checkpoint blockade in melanoma. Here immunoSEQ multiplex PCR was the method, and the copy in TCRdb shows in-frame clones only, minus some. This table holds over 15,000 clones, approximately 70% found once. Treatment reported: randomized to nivolumab then ipilimumab (arm A) or the reverse (arm B). The source material was CD8+ T cells sorted from blood (inferred from file names), sampled from a patient given nivolumab and ipilimumab in sequence. These receptors were obtained from a human donor with melanoma.

This clone was seen more than once but under ten times. The rearrangement uses TRBV4-3 and TRBJ2-4; tentatively, D is TRBD1 (5 bases). Trimming removed 1 base at V and 5 bases at J, with 6 bases between. The CDR3 sequence is 13 residues long. Germline loops: CDR1 LGHNA, CDR2 YSLEER. CDR3 region: CASSQVGENIQYF. In DNA, the CDR3 is TGCGCCAGCAGCCAAGTAGGGGAAAACATTCAGTACTTC.

The rearrangement uses TRBV7-9 and TRBJ2-7; TRBD1 agrees at 8 bases. CDR1 and CDR2 (germline): SEHNR, FQNEAQ (reference sequence). The trim removed 1 base at V and 3 bases at J, leaving 5 bases unmatched. This CDR3 spans 15 amino acids. The DNA of the CDR3 is TGTGCCAGCAGCTTAGGACAGGGGCGTCTCTACGAGCAGTACTTC. Translation gives CASSLGQGRLYEQYF.

The V and J genes are TRBV9 and TRBJ1-2; TRBD1 matches 7 bases. Germline CDR1 and CDR2: SGDLS and YYNGEE. Unmatched junction bases numbered 6, after V lost 0 bases and J lost 4 bases. The CDR3 consists of 15 residues. Here the CDR3 DNA reads TGTGCCAGCAGCGTAGAACCCGGGACAGTCTATGGCTACACCTTC. It is translated as CASSVEPGTVYGYTF.

V gene TRBV11-3 combines with J gene TRBJ2-1; 8 nucleotides match TRBD2. The CDR3 has 16 residues. V was pared by 3 bases and J by 3 bases, with 7 bases of the junction left unmatched. Germline V gives CDR1 SGHNT, CDR2 YENEEA. The CDR3 coding sequence is TGTGCCAGCAGCTTTAAGGGACTAGACCACTACAATGAGCAGTTCTTC. It encodes CASSFKGLDHYNEQFF. Looking up the rest from reference TRBV11-3 and TRBJ2-1 gives the full variable domain: EAGVVQSPRYKIIEKKQPVAFWCNPISGHNTLYWYLQNLGQGPELLIRYENEEAVDDSQLPKDRFSAERLKGVDSTLKIQPAELGDSAVYLCASSFKGLDHYNEQFFGPGTRLTVL.

This chain uses TRBV27 with TRBJ2-1; possibly TRBD2 for D (7 bases). The germline gives CDR1 MNHEY, CDR2 SMNVEV (reference sequence). The CDR3 covers 17 residues. V shed 7 bases and J shed 6 bases, with 25 bases lying between them. The CDR3 bases are TGTGCCAGCACTTCCTCGGGGGCGGTAGCGGGCCGCAATGAGCAGTTCTTC. Translation: CASTSSGAVAGRNEQFF.

V and J are TRBV13 and TRBJ2-7, with 10 bases identical to TRBD1. The J segment lost 2 bases and the V segment lost 4 bases, leaving 8 bases of the junction unmatched. The germline CDR1 and CDR2 sequences are PRHDT and FYEKMQ (reference sequence). The CDR3 contains 16 residues. The CDR3 here is CASSSNRQGAPYEQYF. CDR3 in DNA: TGTGCCAGCAGCTCCAATCGACAGGGGGCCCCCTACGAGCAGTACTTC.

There are a few counts of this clone. The rearrangement uses TRBV6-5 and TRBJ1-1; 8 bases align to TRBD1. This CDR3 has 13 amino acids. The germline V gene has CDR1 MNHEY and CDR2 SVGAGI. The trim removed 5 bases at V and 4 bases at J, leaving 3 bases unmatched. CDR3 coding DNA: TGTGCCAGCAGTCCAGGGGGCGGCACTGAAGCTTTCTTT. Translation: CASSPGGGTEAFF.

The chain uses TRBV28 and TRBJ1-4; D possibly corresponds to TRBD1 (6 bases). The CDR3 is 15 residues long. Germline CDR1 and CDR2: MDHEN and SYDVKM. V was shortened by 3 bases and J by 8 bases, with 16 bases between the two germline ends. The CDR3 DNA sequence: TGTGCCAGCAGTTTCTCGCCAGGGGAAGGAGAAAAACTGTTTTTT. Translated, it gives CASSFSPGEGEKLFF. Looking up the rest from reference TRBV28 and TRBJ1-4 gives the full variable domain: DVKVTQSSRYLVKRTGEKVFLECVQDMDHENMFWYRQDPGLGLRLIYFSYDVKMKEKGDIPEGYSVSREKKERFSLILESASTNQTSMYLCASSFSPGEGEKLFFGSGTQLSVL.

The V call is TRBV9, the J call TRBJ2-5; maybe TRBD2 (6 bases). V lost 0 bases to trimming and J lost 7 bases, with 13 bases between them. The CDR3 covers 14 residues. Germline CDR1 is SGDLS and CDR2 is YYNGEE. CDR3 amino acids: CASSVDGGVGTQYF. The CDR3, as DNA: TGTGCCAGCAGCGTAGATGGCGGGGTGGGGACCCAGTACTTC.

This chain joins TRBV27 and TRBJ2-1; D possibly corresponds to TRBD1 (5 bases). The CDR3 has 12 residues. From germline, CDR1 is MNHEY and CDR2 SMNVEV (reference sequence). Trimming stripped 5 bases from V and 6 bases from J, with 8 bases between. In DNA form, the CDR3 reads TGTGCCAGCAGTACCAGGGTCAATGAGCAGTTCTTC. It is translated as CASSTRVNEQFF.

This clone was counted between two and nine times. The chain is built from TRBV7-3 and TRBJ2-3; a possible D gene is TRBD1 (6 bases). With 5 bases removed from V and 3 bases from J, the gap between germline ends came to 15 bases. This CDR3 spans 15 amino acids. CDR1 is SGHTA, CDR2 FQGTGA, per germline. The CDR3 nucleotides read TGTGCCAGCAGCCCACAATGGACAGTAACAGATACGCAGTATTTT. Amino acids: CASSPQWTVTDTQYF.

The chain links TRBV5-1 to TRBJ2-7, with TRBD1 as a possible D gene (5 bases). Trimming removed 4 bases from V and 2 bases from J, with 16 bases in between. The CDR3 sequence is 15 residues long. CDR1 and CDR2 (germline): SGHRS, YFSETQ. CDR3 region: CASSQNEQGPYEQYF. Written as DNA, the CDR3 is TGCGCCAGCAGCCAGAATGAGCAGGGCCCCTACGAGCAGTACTTC.

The V and J genes are TRBV10-3 and TRBJ1-3; D is unresolved. The CDR3 is made up of 15 amino acids. The V end lost 3 bases, the J end lost 4 bases, and 13 bases lay between the germline ends. Germline V gene data show CDR1 as ENHRY and CDR2 as SYGVKD. CDR3 in DNA: TGTGCCATCAGTGAAATAGGTAGAGGAGGAAACACCATATATTTT. Protein sequence: CAISEIGRGGNTIYF.

The chain is built from TRBV7-9 and TRBJ2-5; 9 positions match TRBD1. CDR1 SEHNR and CDR2 FQNEAQ come from the germline V gene (reference sequence). The junction had 16 bases not matched to a gene; V was cut back by 1 base and J by 4 bases. The CDR3 runs to 19 residues. CDR3 sequence (DNA): TGTGCCAGCAGCTTAGTTCTATCAGCCACACAGGGGGCAGGAGAGACCCAGTACTTC. This gives the protein CASSLVLSATQGAGETQYF.

As for this clone: The sample contains more than one DNA sequence encoding this CDR3. V gene TRBV5-6 combines with J gene TRBJ1-2; the D is unclear. This CDR3 region has 13 residues. Trimming shortened V by 0 bases and J by 2 bases, and 5 bases separated the two germline ends. The germline V gene has CDR1 SGHDT and CDR2 YYEEEE. The CDR3 reads CASSLGRNYGYTF. CDR3 nucleotide sequence: TGTGCCAGCAGCTTGGGCAGAAACTATGGCTACACCTTC.

The chain joins TRBV6-4 to TRBJ2-7; TRBD1 might be the D (6 bases). V was clipped by 4 bases and J by 1 base, with 8 bases between them. Per germline, CDR1 MRHNA and CDR2 SNTAGT. This CDR3 is built from 13 residues. CDR3 amino acids: CASSGGQSYEQYF. The CDR3 region has the DNA TGTGCCAGCAGTGGCGGACAGTCCTACGAGCAGTACTTC.

This clone was counted between two and nine times. J is TRBJ2-7 and V is TRBV5-1; D possibly corresponds to TRBD1 (6 bases). V was clipped by 7 bases and J by 2 bases, with 13 bases between them. CDR1 SGHRS and CDR2 YFSETQ come from the germline V gene. The CDR3 is made up of 13 amino acids. Here the CDR3 reads CASRAGGAYEQYF. CDR3 in DNA: TGCGCCAGCCGAGCTGGGGGCGCCTACGAGCAGTACTTC.

The rearrangement joins TRBV27 to TRBJ1-5; D is ambiguous. This CDR3 spans 12 amino acids. The germline V gene encodes CDR1 MNHEY and CDR2 SMNVEV (reference sequence). The V end lost 6 bases, the J end lost 15 bases, and 18 bases lay between the germline ends. CDR3 protein: CASSLNLRIWHF. The CDR3 DNA reads as TGTGCCAGCAGCCTAAACCTCAGGATTTGGCATTTT.

This clone was recorded only once. Other DNA sequences in this sample translate to the same CDR3. This chain connects TRBV9 to TRBJ2-3; 8 bases fit TRBD1. The V and J ends lost 3 bases and 0 bases, in that order; junction bases with no gene match: 6. The CDR3 is 16 residues long. The germline V gene encodes CDR1 SGDLS and CDR2 YYNGEE. In DNA, the CDR3 is TGTGCCAGCAGCGAGACAGGGGACCCTAGCACAGATACGCAGTATTTT. Translating gives CASSETGDPSTDTQYF. The variable domain in full, completed from reference TRBV9 and TRBJ2-3, reads DSGVTQTPKHLITATGQRVTLRCSPRSGDLSVYWYQQSLDQGLQFLIQYYNGEERAKGNILERFSAQQFPDLHSELNLSSLELGDSALYFCASSETGDPSTDTQYFGPGTRLTVL.

A few counts support this clone. The V gene is TRBV7-9, the J gene TRBJ2-7, with 9 bases lining up with TRBD1. Germline V lookup: CDR1 SEHNR, CDR2 FQNEAQ (reference sequence). The CDR3 is 15 amino acids. Germline trimming cut 5 bases from V and 0 bases from J; bases unmatched to any gene: 5. CDR3 coding DNA: TGTGCCAGCAGCCCCGGACAGGGGAGCTCCTACGAGCAGTACTTC. It yields the protein CASSPGQGSSYEQYF.

The rearrangement uses TRBV5-6 and TRBJ2-2; 8 bases agree with TRBD2. V trimming: 3 bases; J trimming: 5 bases; junction bases outside the gene matches: 3. Germline V CDR1 and CDR2: SGHDT, YYEEEE. This CDR3 is 14 amino acids long. CDR3 nucleotides: TGTGCCAGCAGCTCACGACTAGCGACCGGGGAGCTGTTTTTT. The encoded protein is CASSSRLATGELFF.

This chain connects TRBV6-5 to TRBJ2-7; TRBD2 aligns across 8 bases. V shed 7 bases and J 2 bases; nucleotides not matched to a gene: 4. CDR1 is MNHEY and CDR2 is SVGAGI in the germline V gene. The CDR3 extends over 13 amino acids. The CDR3 coding sequence is TGTGCCAGCAATCTAGCGGGTACCTACGAGCAGTACTTC. Residues: CASNLAGTYEQYF.

This clone was counted a single time. The rearrangement joins TRBV13 to TRBJ2-7; 8 nucleotides match TRBD1. V lost 5 bases, J lost 5 bases, and 5 bases stayed unmatched. The CDR3 runs 13 residues. The V gene's germline CDR1 is PRHDT and CDR2 FYEKMQ (reference sequence). CDR3 protein: CASSEGQGNEQYF. The CDR3 bases are TGTGCCAGCAGCGAAGGACAGGGTAACGAGCAGTACTTC.

The chain combines TRBV7-9 with TRBJ2-3; no definite D call. The CDR3 contains 15 residues. Looked up from germline, CDR1 is SEHNR and CDR2 is FQNEAQ (reference sequence). Trimming took 1 base from V and 2 from J, leaving 10 bases between them. CDR3 loop: CASSLVGRFTDTQYF. DNA for the CDR3: TGTGCCAGCAGCTTAGTGGGCAGGTTCACAGATACGCAGTATTTT.

Of note for this clone: A far larger clone is only one base removed, so a read error is likely. Given the absence of the conserved phenylalanine or tryptophan at the CDR3 end, a read error is likely. This CDR3 is CASSPVWAYGYTL. The DNA for the CDR3 is TGTGCCAGCAGCCCTGTGTGGGCCTATGGCTACACCCTC. This sequence joins TRBV11-3 and TRBJ1-2, with D unresolved. V was shortened by 5 bases and J by 4 bases, with 11 bases between the two germline ends. CDR1 is SGHNT, CDR2 YENEEA, per germline. This CDR3 spans 13 amino acids.